This T cell receptor beta chain was retrieved from a study of blood T cell repertoires in COVID-19. Across the study: Samples of COVID-19 (acute and convalescent) were obtained from the United States, Italy and Spain.

This clone was counted once. Original methodology: By means of reference gene primer amplification, nucleated cell counts were estimated. Repertoires were generated with immunoSEQ multiplex PCR, while TCRdb's copy carries only in-frame clones and drops some. That table gives V, J and clone size, and the DNA gave D and trimming. Of more than 95,000 clones listed, around 81% were seen once; the top ten hold about a sixth. CDR1 and CDR2 (germline): MDHEN, SYDVKM. This CDR3 is built from 12 residues. V shed 6 bases and J shed 4 bases, with 7 bases lying between them. The V call is TRBV28, the J call TRBJ2-1; unclear D gene. The specimen sequenced was peripheral blood. The TCR sequence derives from a man aged 25 to 40 with COVID-19, enrolled during active disease. CDR3 protein: CASSPYYNEQFF. The CDR3 DNA sequence: TGTGCCAGCAGCCCTTATTACAATGAGCAGTTCTTC.